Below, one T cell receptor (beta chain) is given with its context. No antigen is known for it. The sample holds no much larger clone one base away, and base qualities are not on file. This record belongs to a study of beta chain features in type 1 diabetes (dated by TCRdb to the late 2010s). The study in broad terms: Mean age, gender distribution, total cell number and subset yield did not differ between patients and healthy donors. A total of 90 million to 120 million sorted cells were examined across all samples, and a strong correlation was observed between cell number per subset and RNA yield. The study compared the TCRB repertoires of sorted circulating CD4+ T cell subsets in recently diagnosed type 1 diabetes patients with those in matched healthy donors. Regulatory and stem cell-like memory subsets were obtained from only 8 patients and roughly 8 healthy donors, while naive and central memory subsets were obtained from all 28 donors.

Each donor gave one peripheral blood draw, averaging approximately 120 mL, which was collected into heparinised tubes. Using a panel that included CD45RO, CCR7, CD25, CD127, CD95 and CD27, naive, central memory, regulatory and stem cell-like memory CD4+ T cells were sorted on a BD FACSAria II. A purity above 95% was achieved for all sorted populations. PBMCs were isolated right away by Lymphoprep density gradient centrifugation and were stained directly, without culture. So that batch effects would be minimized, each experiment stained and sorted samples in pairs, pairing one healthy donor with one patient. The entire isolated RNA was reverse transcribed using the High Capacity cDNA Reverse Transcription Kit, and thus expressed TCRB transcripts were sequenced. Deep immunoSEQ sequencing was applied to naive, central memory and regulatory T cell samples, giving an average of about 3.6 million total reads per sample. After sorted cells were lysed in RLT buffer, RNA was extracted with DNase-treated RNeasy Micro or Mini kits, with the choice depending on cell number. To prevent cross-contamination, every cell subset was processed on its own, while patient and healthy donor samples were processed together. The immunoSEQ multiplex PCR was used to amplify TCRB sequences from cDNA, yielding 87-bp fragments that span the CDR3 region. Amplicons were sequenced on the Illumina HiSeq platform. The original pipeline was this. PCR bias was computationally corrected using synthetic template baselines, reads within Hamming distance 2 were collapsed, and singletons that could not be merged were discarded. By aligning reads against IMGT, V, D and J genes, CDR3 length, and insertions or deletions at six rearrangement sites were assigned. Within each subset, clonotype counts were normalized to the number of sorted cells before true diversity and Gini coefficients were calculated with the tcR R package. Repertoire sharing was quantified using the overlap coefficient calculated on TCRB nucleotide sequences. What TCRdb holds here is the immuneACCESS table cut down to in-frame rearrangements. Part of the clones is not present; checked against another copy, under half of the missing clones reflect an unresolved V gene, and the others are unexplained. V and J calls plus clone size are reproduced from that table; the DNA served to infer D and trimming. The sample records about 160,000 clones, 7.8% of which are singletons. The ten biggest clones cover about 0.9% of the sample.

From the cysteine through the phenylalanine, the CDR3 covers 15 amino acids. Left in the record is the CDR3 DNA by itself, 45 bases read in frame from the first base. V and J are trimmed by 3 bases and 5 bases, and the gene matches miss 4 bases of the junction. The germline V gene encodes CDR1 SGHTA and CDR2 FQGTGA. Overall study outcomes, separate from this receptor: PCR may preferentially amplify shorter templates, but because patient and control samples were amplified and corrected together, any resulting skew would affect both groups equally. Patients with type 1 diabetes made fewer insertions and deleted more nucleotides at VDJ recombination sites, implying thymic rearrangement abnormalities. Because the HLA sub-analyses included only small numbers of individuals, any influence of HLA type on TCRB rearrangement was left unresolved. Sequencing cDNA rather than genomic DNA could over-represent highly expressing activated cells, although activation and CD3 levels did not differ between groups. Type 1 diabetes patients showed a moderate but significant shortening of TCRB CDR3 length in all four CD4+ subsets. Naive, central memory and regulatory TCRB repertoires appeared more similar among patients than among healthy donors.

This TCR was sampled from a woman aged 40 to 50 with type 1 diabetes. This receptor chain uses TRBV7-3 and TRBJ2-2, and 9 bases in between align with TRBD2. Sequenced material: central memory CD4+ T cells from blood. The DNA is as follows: TGTGCCAGCAGCTTGGGACTAGCTTCTACCGGGGAGCTGTTTTTT. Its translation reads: CASSLGLASTGELFF.